These T cell receptor beta chains were read from a single sample in a study of blood T cell repertoires in COVID-19. Sequencing was performed with immunoSEQ multiplex PCR; in TCRdb, only in-frame clones are kept and a portion is missing. This sample has 350,000 to 500,000 clones, with approximately 90% found just once. Sequencing was performed on peripheral blood. The receptors here all came from a man aged 18 to 29 with COVID-19, enrolled during active disease. Each CDR3 is given with its conserved first and last residue. A D gene is named only where the DNA matches it firmly. The size of a clone is reported for some rows only, either as once, few or many, or as a class for expanded clones.

abundance: -
j_gene: TRBJ2-7
d_gene: -
v_gene: TRBV19
CDR3aa: CASSIAASSYEQYF
CDR3nt: TGTGCCAGTAGTATTGCGGCTTCCTCCTACGAGCAGTACTTC

abundance: -
j_gene: TRBJ1-2
d_gene: -
v_gene: TRBV6-5
CDR3aa: CASSPSGLALYGYTF
CDR3nt: TGTGCCAGCAGTCCGTCAGGCCTCGCTCTCTATGGCTACACCTTC

abundance: -
j_gene: TRBJ2-1
d_gene: -
v_gene: TRBV6-5
CDR3aa: CASSYAEGGEQFF
CDR3nt: TGTGCCAGCAGTTACGCCGAGGGAGGTGAGCAGTTCTTC

abundance: once
j_gene: TRBJ2-7
d_gene: -
v_gene: TRBV7-9
CDR3aa: CASSSPPSAHEQYF
CDR3nt: TGTGCCAGCAGCTCCCCCCCTAGCGCCCACGAGCAGTACTTC

abundance: -
j_gene: TRBJ2-3
d_gene: -
v_gene: TRBV5-6
CDR3aa: CASSLSEDTQYF
CDR3nt: TGTGCCAGCAGCTTGAGTGAGGATACGCAGTATTTT

abundance: -
j_gene: TRBJ1-2
d_gene: -
v_gene: TRBV6-5
CDR3aa: CASSYSIQGFGYTF
CDR3nt: TGTGCCAGCAGTTACTCGATACAGGGCTTTGGCTACACCTTC

abundance: once
j_gene: TRBJ2-2
d_gene: -
v_gene: TRBV12-3/TRBV12-4
CDR3aa: CASSRHRTGELFF
CDR3nt: TGTGCCAGCAGTCGTCATCGGACCGGGGAGCTGTTTTTT

abundance: -
j_gene: TRBJ2-3
d_gene: TRBD1
v_gene: TRBV19
CDR3aa: CASSTQGATDTQYF
CDR3nt: TGTGCCAGTAGTACCCAGGGGGCCACAGATACGCAGTATTTT

abundance: -
j_gene: TRBJ1-5
d_gene: TRBD1
v_gene: TRBV19
CDR3aa: CASSSDRDDQPQHF
CDR3nt: TGTGCCAGTAGTTCCGACAGGGACGATCAGCCCCAGCATTTT

abundance: -
j_gene: TRBJ2-1
d_gene: -
v_gene: TRBV18
CDR3aa: CASSPLTGSYNEQFF
CDR3nt: TGTGCCAGCTCTCCACTGACAGGTTCCTACAATGAGCAGTTCTTC

abundance: -
j_gene: TRBJ1-1
d_gene: -
v_gene: TRBV11-2
CDR3aa: CASSLLSESTEAFF
CDR3nt: TGTGCCAGCAGCTTGCTTTCGGAGAGCACTGAAGCTTTCTTT

abundance: -
j_gene: TRBJ2-3
d_gene: TRBD2
v_gene: TRBV10-3
CDR3aa: CASAGTSGSDTQYF
CDR3nt: TGTGCCTCCGCCGGGACTAGCGGCTCAGATACGCAGTATTTT

abundance: -
j_gene: TRBJ1-6
d_gene: TRBD1
v_gene: TRBV28
CDR3aa: CASSSRPQGDNSPLHF
CDR3nt: TGTGCCAGCAGCAGCAGGCCACAGGGGGATAATTCACCCCTCCACTTT

abundance: -
j_gene: TRBJ2-1
d_gene: TRBD2
v_gene: TRBV7-9
CDR3aa: CASSFPGLVDEQFF
CDR3nt: TGTGCCAGCAGCTTCCCGGGACTAGTGGATGAGCAGTTCTTC

abundance: once
j_gene: TRBJ2-7
d_gene: TRBD2
v_gene: TRBV6-5
CDR3aa: CASSTGLALHEQYF
CDR3nt: TGTGCCAGCAGTACGGGACTAGCGTTGCACGAGCAGTACTTC